A single sample is the source of the 15 T cell receptor beta chains below, sequenced in a study of shared clonotypes between healthy human individuals (dated by TCRdb to the early 2020s). Receptor amplification or capture employed the immunoSEQ multiplex PCR assay. In TCRdb, the immuneACCESS table is reduced to in-frame sequences with V and J assigned. These tables do not hold every clone; where another copy was compared, an unresolved V gene accounts for under half, and the others remain unexplained. The sample records 150,000 to 200,000 clones, about 93% of which are singletons. The ten largest clones represent around 0.067% of the sample. The sequencing input was naive CD4+ T cells sorted from blood. The cell subset or site label of this sample denotes: CD45RA+ positively selected. These receptors all come from a woman in her 30s in good health.

The rearrangement uses TRBV27 and TRBJ2-7; the match to TRBD2 covers 11 bases. Trimming removed 6 bases from V and 6 bases from J; junction bases left unmatched: 7. Germline CDR1 and CDR2: MNHEY and SMNVEV (reference sequence). This CDR3 has 14 amino acids. The CDR3 bases are TGTGCCAGCAGGCCTAGCGGGAGGCTGCCCGAGCAGTACTTC. Translating it yields CASRPSGRLPEQYF.

The chain is built from TRBV19 and TRBJ2-5; 10 bases match TRBD2. Matching the DNA end better, TRBJ2-7 makes the J call doubtful. The germline V gene encodes CDR1 LNHDA and CDR2 SQIVND (reference sequence). The CDR3 spans 16 residues. CDR3 nucleotides: TGTGCCAGTAGTATAGACTTAGCGGGAGGAAACTACGAGCAGTACTTC. Translation gives CASSIDLAGGNYEQYF.

The CDR3 DNA sequence: TGTGCCAGCAGCAAGGGGATAGCGGGAGGGCCGTACGAGCAGTACTTC. Amino acid sequence: CASSKGIAGGPYEQYF. The J gene is TRBJ2-7, the V gene TRBV5-4; TRBD2 agrees at 11 bases. CDR1 and CDR2 from the germline V gene are SGHNT and YYREEE (reference sequence). This CDR3 has 16 residues. The V gene end was trimmed by 4 bases and the J gene end by 4 bases; junction bases not matched to a gene: 10.

The V call is TRBV7-2, the J call TRBJ2-3; unclear D gene. Germline CDR1 reads SGHTA; CDR2 reads FQGNSA. Trimming took 2 bases from V and 5 from J, leaving 8 bases between them. The CDR3 sequence is 13 residues long. CDR3 nucleotide sequence: TGTGCCAGCAGCTTAAGACCCGGAGATACGCAGTATTTT. Translation: CASSLRPGDTQYF. The full variable domain, with the rest looked up from reference TRBV7-2 and TRBJ2-3, is GAGVSQSPSNKVTEKGKDVELRCDPISGHTALYWYRQSLGQGLEFLIYFQGNSAPDKSGLPSDRFSAERTGGSVSTLTIQRTQQEDSAVYLCASSLRPGDTQYFGPGTRLTVL.

The rearrangement links TRBV28 to TRBJ2-7; 7 bases fit TRBD1. The V gene's germline CDR1 is MDHEN and CDR2 SYDVKM. The CDR3 totals 15 residues. J was trimmed by 2 bases and V by 6 bases; bases with no gene match: 10. Here the CDR3 DNA reads TGTGCCAGCAGGCAGACAGGGACCCATACCTACGAGCAGTACTTC. Protein product: CASRQTGTHTYEQYF.

The V call is TRBV19, the J call TRBJ1-5; the D gene is possibly TRBD1 (5 bases). Germline V lookup: CDR1 LNHDA, CDR2 SQIVND (reference sequence). The CDR3 sequence is 17 residues long. Trimming took 6 bases from V and 0 from J, leaving 18 bases between them. CDR3 nucleotide sequence: TGTGCCAGTAGGACCGTTTTCAGGGAATTTAGCAATCAGCCCCAGCATTTT. Its protein product is CASRTVFREFSNQPQHF.

This chain connects TRBV10-2 to TRBJ2-1; no clear D gene. The V end lost 3 bases, the J end lost 9 bases, and 12 bases lay between the germline ends. This CDR3 is built from 13 residues. Per the germline V gene, CDR1 is WSHSY and CDR2 is SAAADI. CDR3 residues: CASSDIPGGEQFF. The CDR3 DNA follows: TGCGCCAGCAGTGATATACCGGGTGGTGAGCAGTTCTTC.

The V and J genes are TRBV28 and TRBJ1-1; D is ambiguous. Between the trimmed V and J ends, which lost 5 bases and 1 base, there was a span of 14 bases. This CDR3 has 15 residues. Germline V lookup: CDR1 MDHEN, CDR2 SYDVKM. The DNA for the CDR3 is TGTGCCAGCAGTCCCGAGGGTTCTGGGAACACTGAAGCTTTCTTT. It translates to CASSPEGSGNTEAFF.

This clone is a singleton in its sample. This chain links TRBV20-1 with TRBJ2-1; 7 bases match TRBD1. CDR3 length: 11 amino acids. Trimming at V came to 5 bases and at J to 8 bases, leaving 3 bases not matched to a gene. In germline, CDR1 is DFQATT, CDR2 SNEGSKA (reference sequence). This chain's CDR3 is CSAHRGHEQFF. The CDR3 coding sequence is TGCAGTGCTCACAGGGGACATGAGCAGTTCTTC.

This chain joins TRBV28 and TRBJ1-2; D is perhaps TRBD1 (6 bases). The CDR3 runs to 12 residues. Germline-derived CDR1 and CDR2 are MDHEN and SYDVKM. V was cut by 4 bases and J by 5 bases, with 8 bases left in between. The CDR3, as DNA: TGTGCCAGCAGTTCGACAGGATATGGCTACACCTTC. Translating gives CASSSTGYGYTF.

This clone was detected once. The CDR3 protein is CASSPRPPGTGELFF. The CDR3, as DNA: TGTGCCAGCTCACCACGGCCTCCGGGCACCGGGGAGCTGTTTTTT. The chain combines TRBV18 with TRBJ2-2; D gene ambiguous. Germline assignment: CDR1 KGHSH and CDR2 LQKENI. Trimming stripped 1 base from V and 4 bases from J, with 10 bases between. CDR3 length: 15 residues.

V and J are TRBV28 and TRBJ2-7, with unresolved D. Looked up from germline, CDR1 is MDHEN and CDR2 is SYDVKM. CDR3 length: 12 amino acids. V lost 2 bases, J lost 9 bases, and 11 bases lay in between. The CDR3 sequence: CASSLPPLPQYF. CDR3 DNA: TGTGCCAGCAGTTTACCCCCCCTCCCGCAGTACTTC.

The V gene is TRBV6-5, the J gene TRBJ1-2; D not resolved. The V gene lost 0 bases and the J gene lost 10 bases, with 15 bases spanning the gap. This CDR3 contains 14 residues. The V gene's germline CDR1 is MNHEY and CDR2 SVGAGI. Here the CDR3 reads CASSYSIVGSTYTF. DNA of the CDR3: TGTGCCAGCAGTTACTCGATTGTAGGCAGTACCTACACCTTC.

Here the CDR3 reads CASSDSPWRAGGYNEQFF. The CDR3 DNA reads TGTGCCAGCAGTGACTCCCCGTGGAGAGCGGGAGGGTACAATGAGCAGTTCTTC. The chain employs TRBV6-4 and TRBJ2-1; 10 bases agree with TRBD2. CDR1 and CDR2 (germline): MRHNA, SNTAGT. CDR3 length equals 18 residues. Trimming at V came to 0 bases and at J to 4 bases, leaving 9 bases not matched to a gene.

V is TRBV27 and J is TRBJ2-4; no firm D call. CDR3 size: 11 residues. Germline V lookup: CDR1 MNHEY, CDR2 SMNVEV (reference sequence). V shed 6 bases and J shed 16 bases, with 16 bases lying between them. The CDR3 coding sequence is TGTGCCAGCAGGGGATCGGGCCGCCCATACTTC. Protein: CASRGSGRPYF.